Listed below are T cell receptor beta chains from one sample, sequenced in a study of blood T cell repertoires in COVID-19. TCRdb keeps only in-frame clones here, not all; method: immunoSEQ multiplex PCR. Of about 200,000 clones detected, roughly 90% appear once; the ten largest clones hold approximately 7.6%. The sequencing sample was made of PBMCs or T cells enriched from blood (not recorded which). These receptors all stem from a woman aged 18-30 years who had recovered from COVID-19. Both conserved end residues are trimmed from each CDR3. Fields, in order: D gene, J gene, V gene, CDR3 protein. The D gene is left open where the match is weak.

>.|TRBJ2-3|TRBV28
ASSLTKQGTDTQY
>TRBD2|TRBJ2-5|TRBV14
ASSQVFGGDQETQY
>TRBD1|TRBJ2-5|TRBV30
AWSKVTGGLETQY
>TRBD1|TRBJ1-4|TRBV5-6
ASSLVQGDEIEKLF
>.|TRBJ1-1|TRBV18
ASSPSGRDTEAF
>TRBD1|TRBJ1-2|TRBV6-5
ASSSADRTNGYT
>.|TRBJ1-5|TRBV19
ASSTIVTGPSGNQPQH
>.|TRBJ1-2|TRBV2
ASRYGLGGGYT
>.|TRBJ2-2|TRBV5-1
ASSSQYGQNTGELF
>TRBD1|TRBJ2-3|TRBV9
ASSVNQGAGTDTQY